The 3 T cell receptor beta chains given below trace back to one sample, sequenced in a study of T cells in Graves' hyperthyroidism and ophthalmopathy (dated by TCRdb to the late 2010s). The protocol used for the library was multiplex PCR. TCRdb lists the instrument as Illumina HiSeq 2000. Amplification of TCR beta CDR3 regions was carried out from RNA transcripts. The first round of RT-PCR for the TCR CDR3 was performed with the HTBI primer set and the Qiagen OneStep RT-PCR kit. TCRdb reran the public reads through fastp at Q25 and MiXCR, keeping productive beta chains. Each record represents a unique CDR3 protein, reported with the most common genes and DNA among its rows. The sample table shows a few hundred thousand distinct CDR3 sequences, and 13% to 15% are seen once. The top ten hold approximately 19% of the sample. Sample: blood. All receptors derive from a woman aged 60-70 years with Graves' ophthalmopathy.

This clonotype was counted at least ten times. V and J are TRBV3-1 and TRBJ2-1, with no clear D. Germline values: CDR1 LGHDT, CDR2 YNNKEL (reference sequence). CDR3 length: 15 amino acids. Trimming stripped 4 bases from V and 1 base from J, with 11 bases between. DNA of the CDR3: TGTGCCAGCAGCCCCTTGGACGGTTCCTACAATGAGCAGTTCTTC. This codes for CASSPLDGSYNEQFF.

A few counts support this clonotype. The chain couples TRBV20-1 to TRBJ1-1; D might be TRBD1 (5 bases). V was clipped by 4 bases and J by 2 bases, with 11 bases between them. The CDR3 runs to 13 residues. The V gene's germline CDR1 is DFQATT and CDR2 SNEGSKA (reference sequence). The CDR3 DNA sequence: TGCAGTGCTATCCTGACAGAAAACACTGAAGCTTTCTTT. As protein: CSAILTENTEAFF.

This clonotype was seen only a few times. This rearrangement joins TRBV2 to TRBJ1-1; tentative D call: TRBD1 (5 bases). The CDR3 length is 13 residues. CDR1 SNHLY and CDR2 FYNNEI come from the germline V gene. Trimming shortened V by 8 bases and J by 4 bases, and 14 bases separated the two germline ends. The CDR3 loop reads CASGNGAGTEAFF. CDR3 coding DNA: TGTGCCAGCGGAAACGGGGCGGGCACTGAAGCTTTCTTT.